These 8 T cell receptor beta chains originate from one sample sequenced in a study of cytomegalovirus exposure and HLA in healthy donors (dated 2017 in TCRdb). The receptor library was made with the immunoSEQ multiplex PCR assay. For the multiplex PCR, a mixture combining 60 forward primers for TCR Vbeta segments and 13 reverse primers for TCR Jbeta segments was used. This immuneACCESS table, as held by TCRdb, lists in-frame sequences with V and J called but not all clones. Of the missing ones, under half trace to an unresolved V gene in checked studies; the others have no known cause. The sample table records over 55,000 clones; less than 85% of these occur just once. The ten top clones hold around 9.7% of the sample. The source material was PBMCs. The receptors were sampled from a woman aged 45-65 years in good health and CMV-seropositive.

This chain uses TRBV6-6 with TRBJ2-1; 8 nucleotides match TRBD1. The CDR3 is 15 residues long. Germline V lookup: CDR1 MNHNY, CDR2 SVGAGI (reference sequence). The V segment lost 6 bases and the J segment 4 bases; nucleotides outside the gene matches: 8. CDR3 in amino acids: CASSSLQGAYNEQFF. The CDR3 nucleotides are TGTGCCAGCAGCTCCCTCCAGGGGGCGTACAATGAGCAGTTCTTC.

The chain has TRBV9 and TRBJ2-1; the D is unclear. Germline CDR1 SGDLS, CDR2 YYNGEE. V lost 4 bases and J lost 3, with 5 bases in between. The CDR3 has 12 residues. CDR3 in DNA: TGTGCCAGCAGCCCCCTCTACAATGAGCAGTTCTTC. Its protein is CASSPLYNEQFF. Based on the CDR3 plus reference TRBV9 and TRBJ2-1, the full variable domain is DSGVTQTPKHLITATGQRVTLRCSPRSGDLSVYWYQQSLDQGLQFLIQYYNGEERAKGNILERFSAQQFPDLHSELNLSSLELGDSALYFCASSPLYNEQFFGPGTRLTVL.

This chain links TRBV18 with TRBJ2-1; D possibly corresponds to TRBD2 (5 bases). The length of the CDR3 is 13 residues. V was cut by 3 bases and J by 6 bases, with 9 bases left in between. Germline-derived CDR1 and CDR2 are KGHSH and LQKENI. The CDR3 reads CASSPPSSNEQFF. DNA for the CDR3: TGTGCCAGCTCACCCCCTAGCAGCAATGAGCAGTTCTTC.

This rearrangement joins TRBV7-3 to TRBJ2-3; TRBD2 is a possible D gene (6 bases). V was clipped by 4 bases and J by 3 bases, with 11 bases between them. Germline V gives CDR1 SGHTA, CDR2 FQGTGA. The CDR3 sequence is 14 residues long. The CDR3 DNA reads TGTGCCAGCAGCTCCGGGAGCGGAACAGATACGCAGTATTTT. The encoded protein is CASSSGSGTDTQYF. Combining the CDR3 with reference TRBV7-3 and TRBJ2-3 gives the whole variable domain GAGVSQTPSNKVTEKGKYVELRCDPISGHTALYWYRQSLGQGPEFLIYFQGTGAADDSGLPNDRFFAVRPEGSVSTLKIQRTERGDSAVYLCASSSGSGTDTQYFGPGTRLTVL.

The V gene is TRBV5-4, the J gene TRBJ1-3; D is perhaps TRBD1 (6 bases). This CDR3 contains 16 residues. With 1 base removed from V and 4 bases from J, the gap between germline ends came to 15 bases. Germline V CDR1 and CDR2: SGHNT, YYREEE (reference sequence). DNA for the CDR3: TGTGCCAGCAGCTTGTATTCGGCAGGGGTAGGAAACACCATATATTTT. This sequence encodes CASSLYSAGVGNTIYF.

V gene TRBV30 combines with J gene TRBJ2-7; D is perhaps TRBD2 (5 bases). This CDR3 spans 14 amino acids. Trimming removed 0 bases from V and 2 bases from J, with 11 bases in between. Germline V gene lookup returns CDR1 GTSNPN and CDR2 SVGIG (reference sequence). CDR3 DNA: TGTGCCTGGAGTGTTGGAGGATCTCCCTACGAGCAGTACTTC. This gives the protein CAWSVGGSPYEQYF.

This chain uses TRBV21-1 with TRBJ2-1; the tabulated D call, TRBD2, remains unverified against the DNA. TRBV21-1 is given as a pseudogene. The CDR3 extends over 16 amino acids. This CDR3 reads CASSKPGVLSYNEQFF. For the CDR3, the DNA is TGTGCCAGCAGCAAACCCGGGGTCCTCTCCTACAATGAGCAGTTCTTC.

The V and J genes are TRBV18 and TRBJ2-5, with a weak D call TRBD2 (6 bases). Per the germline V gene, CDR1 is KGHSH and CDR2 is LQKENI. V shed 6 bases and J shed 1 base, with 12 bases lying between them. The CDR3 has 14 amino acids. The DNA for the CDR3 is TGTGCCAGCTCGACGGTGGGGGGCCAAGAGACCCAGTACTTC. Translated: CASSTVGGQETQYF. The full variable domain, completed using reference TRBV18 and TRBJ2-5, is NAGVMQNPRHLVRRRGQEARLRCSPMKGHSHVYWYRQLPEEGLKFMVYLQKENIIDESGMPKERFSAEFPKEGPSILRIQQVVRGDSAAYFCASSTVGGQETQYFGPGTRLLVL.